Shown below are 30 T cell receptor beta chains from a single sample sequenced in a study of blood T cells in healthy people across ages. A second PCR, run for about 6 to 11 cycles, used a sample-barcoded 5' primer plus a J-beta primer mix. A single record per CDR3 protein comes from TCRdb applying MiXCR to the 5' RACE reads. The sample holds 550,000 to 650,000 distinct CDR3 sequences, about 30% seen once. The source material was blood. The receptors originated from an elderly woman in good health.

This clonotype was recorded many times. The chain carries TRBV5-1 and TRBJ2-3, with unresolved D. Germline loops: CDR1 SGHRS, CDR2 YFSETQ. The V end was cut by 0 bases, the J end by 1 base, with 6 bases between. This CDR3 has 14 residues. The CDR3 here is CASSLGLRTDTQYF. The CDR3, as DNA: TGCGCCAGCAGCTTGGGGCTTCGCACAGATACGCAGTATTTT.

This clonotype has only a few counts. A clone one base away is much larger, so this may be a read error. The V call is TRBV4-3, the J call TRBJ2-5; TRBD2 agrees at 7 bases. The J call may be wrong; the DNA end is better matched by TRBJ2-7. The CDR3 is 16 residues long. The germline CDR1 and CDR2 sequences are LGHNA and YSLEER. CDR3 DNA: TGCGCCAGCAGCCAAAACTTTGTCGGGGGGATCCACGAGCAGTACTTC. It translates to CASSQNFVGGIHEQYF.

This clonotype showed up many times. The chain employs TRBV29-1 and TRBJ1-2; 11 positions match TRBD1. Trimming cost V 5 bases and J 0 bases; bases outside gene matches: 8. Germline V gene lookup returns CDR1 SQVTM and CDR2 ANQGSEA. The CDR3 is 16 residues long. In DNA form, the CDR3 reads TGCAGCGTTTCGGACAGGGGGCAGGGAGCTAACTATGGCTACACCTTC. It encodes CSVSDRGQGANYGYTF.

In this sample, this clonotype turned up a few times. Just one base apart from a much larger clone, this may be a read error. The J gene is TRBJ2-1, the V gene TRBV9; TRBD1 aligns across 10 bases. The better agreement between TRBJ2-7 and the DNA end casts doubt on the J call. CDR1 and CDR2 from the germline V gene are SGDLS and YYNGEE. The length of the CDR3 is 16 residues. CDR3 nucleotide sequence: TGTGCCAGCAGCGTAGGGGGACAGGGGATCTACAATGAGCAGTACTTC. Translation: CASSVGGQGIYNEQYF.

There are a few counts of this clonotype. A clone one base away is much larger, so this may be a read error. The chain employs TRBV6-2 or TRBV6-3 and TRBJ2-7; 7 nucleotides line up with TRBD1. Germline CDR1 is MNHEY and CDR2 is SVGEGT. The CDR3 runs to 14 residues. Losses at the gene ends were 8 bases for V and 5 bases for J; bases not matched to a gene: 12. Written as DNA, the CDR3 is TGTGCCAGCGGATCGACAGGGAATCTTGACGAGCAGTACTTC. This codes for CASGSTGNLDEQYF.

This chain uses TRBV5-1 with TRBJ1-1, with no clear D. The V and J ends lost 0 bases and 0 bases respectively, with 9 bases between them. The germline V gene has CDR1 SGHRS and CDR2 YFSETQ. The CDR3 covers 15 residues. DNA for the CDR3: TGCGCCAGCAGCTTGGACACAGTAATGAACACTGAAGCTTTCTTT. Translation: CASSLDTVMNTEAFF.

This clonotype was detected many times. This chain links TRBV7-9 with TRBJ1-2; D perhaps matches TRBD1 (6 bases). V lost 1 base to trimming and J lost 4 bases, with 10 bases between them. Germline V gene lookup returns CDR1 SEHNR and CDR2 FQNEAQ (reference sequence). The CDR3 sequence is 14 residues long. The CDR3 region has the DNA TGTGCCAGCAGCTTAGACAGGGTGTCCTATGGCTACACCTTC. Protein product: CASSLDRVSYGYTF.

In nucleotides, the CDR3 is TGCAGTGCTATTCCAGGGGGGGGCGATACGCAGTATTTT. This gives the protein CSAIPGGGDTQYF. The V gene is TRBV20-1, the J gene TRBJ2-3, with D possibly called TRBD1 or TRBD2 (7 bases each). The CDR3 consists of 13 residues. From germline, CDR1 is DFQATT and CDR2 SNEGSKA (reference sequence). V lost 4 bases, J lost 6 bases, and 14 bases lay in between.

This clonotype was seen at least ten times. The chain is built from TRBV10-3 and TRBJ1-2; TRBD1 aligns across 7 bases. The CDR3 runs to 14 residues. V dropped 5 bases and J dropped 2; count of bases not matched to a gene: 5. Germline lookup yields CDR1 ENHRY and CDR2 SYGVKD. CDR3 DNA sequence: TGTGCCATCAGTCGGGACAGAACGAACTATGGCTACACCTTC. It encodes CAISRDRTNYGYTF.

In regard to this clonotype: A read error may explain this, as a much larger clone is one base away. The chain carries TRBV5-6 and TRBJ1-2; D ambiguous. The CDR3 is made up of 15 amino acids. Germline CDR1 and CDR2: SGHDT and YYEEEE. CDR3 coding DNA: TGTGCCGGCAGCTTCTTATCCGGGACTAACTATGGCTACACCTTC. Translating gives CAGSFLSGTNYGYTF.

Written as DNA, the CDR3 is TGTGCCAGCAACTGGGGGGGGACAGGGCAAGAGACCCAGTACTTC. Amino acids: CASNWGGTGQETQYF. The V call is TRBV7-2, the J call TRBJ2-5; TRBD1 agrees at 9 bases. CDR3 length equals 15 residues. The V and J ends lost 7 bases and 2 bases, in that order; junction bases with no gene match: 8. CDR1 is SGHTA and CDR2 is FQGNSA in the germline V gene.

This clonotype appeared a few times. The V and J genes are TRBV6-1 and TRBJ1-1; weak D call: TRBD1 (6 bases). V dropped 3 bases and J dropped 3 bases, with 23 bases sitting between them. The CDR3 consists of 18 residues. Per the germline V gene, CDR1 is MNHNS and CDR2 is SASEGT. The CDR3 region is CASSDPRALQGMHTEAFF. CDR3 nucleotide sequence: TGTGCCAGCAGTGACCCCAGGGCTCTTCAGGGGATGCACACTGAAGCTTTCTTT.

In this sample, this clonotype turned up many times. The chain joins TRBV29-1 to TRBJ2-1; 9 positions agree with TRBD1. The CDR3 spans 14 residues. Germline V gives CDR1 SQVTM, CDR2 ANQGSEA. Trimming at V came to 7 bases and at J to 3 bases, leaving 7 bases not matched to a gene. The CDR3 DNA is TGCAGCGGGTCGGGGACAGGGAACTACAATGAGCAGTTCTTC. Translated: CSGSGTGNYNEQFF.

This clonotype was seen repeatedly, ten times or more. The V call is TRBV4-1, the J call TRBJ2-7; D call uncertain. The length of the CDR3 is 18 residues. The germline CDR1 and CDR2 sequences are MGHRA and YSYEKL. Trimming took 1 base from V and 3 from J, leaving 22 bases between them. The CDR3 sequence: CASSQAPQGSAIFYEQYF. CDR3 bases: TGCGCCAGCAGCCAAGCCCCTCAAGGCAGCGCTATTTTCTACGAGCAGTACTTC.

In the case of this clonotype: No conserved phenylalanine or tryptophan ends this CDR3, so it is likely a read error. The rearrangement uses TRBV28 and TRBJ1-1; D unclear. Germline CDR1 reads MDHEN; CDR2 reads SYDVKM. CDR3 length: 10 amino acids. Trimming pared 11 bases from V and 1 base from J, leaving 5 bases between. CDR3 DNA: TGTGCCGGGAAGAACACTGAAGCTTTCTGT. The encoded protein is CAGKNTEAFC.

The rearrangement uses TRBV7-2 and TRBJ2-1; TRBD2 matches at 14 bases. This CDR3 has 16 residues. The germline V gene encodes CDR1 SGHTA and CDR2 FQGNSA. V lost 5 bases, J lost 7 bases, and 7 bases stayed unmatched. The CDR3 region has the DNA TGTGCCAGCAGCCCCGTCTGGACTAGCGGGGGGAATGAGCAGTTCTTC. It specifies CASSPVWTSGGNEQFF.

Points on this clonotype: At one end the junction does not follow the germline gene, possibly because of a read error. The chain links TRBV7-2 to TRBJ1-1, with D possibly matching TRBD1 (5 bases). CDR3 length equals 14 residues. CDR1 and CDR2 from the germline V gene are SGHTA and FQGNSA. In DNA, the CDR3 is TGTGTCAGCAGCCACGCTGGGGGAGTGACTGAAGCTTTCTTT. This codes for CVSSHAGGVTEAFF.

This chain links TRBV7-2 with TRBJ2-5; TRBD2 matches 9 bases. The J segment lost 4 bases and the V segment lost 5 bases, leaving 8 bases of the junction unmatched. This CDR3 spans 15 amino acids. Germline V CDR1 and CDR2: SGHTA, FQGNSA. CDR3 bases: TGTGCCAGCAGCCCCACCGGGACTAGCAGAGAGACCCAGTACTTC. The encoded protein is CASSPTGTSRETQYF.

V usage is TRBV15 and J usage is TRBJ2-1, with 10 positions matching TRBD2. V shed 7 bases and J 7 bases; nucleotides not matched to a gene: 19. The CDR3 runs to 18 residues. Germline CDR1 is LNHNV and CDR2 is YYDKDF (reference sequence). The CDR3 reads CATKPSSGSGASWNEQFF. CDR3 in DNA: TGTGCCACCAAGCCGTCTAGCGGGAGTGGGGCCTCTTGGAATGAGCAGTTCTTC.

This clonotype was detected ten times or more. The V gene is TRBV7-9, the J gene TRBJ1-2; D not resolved. There are 13 residues in the CDR3. In germline, CDR1 is SEHNR, CDR2 FQNEAQ (reference sequence). V was cut by 0 bases and J by 4 bases, with 6 bases left in between. As DNA, the CDR3 is TGTGCCAGCAGCTTAGCTGCAGCCTATGGCTACACCTTC. Protein: CASSLAAAYGYTF.

This clonotype was counted only a few times. J is TRBJ2-3 and V is TRBV30; a possible D gene is TRBD2 (6 bases). Trimming left V 4 bases short and J 0 bases short, with 14 bases between. This CDR3 contains 15 residues. Germline CDR1 reads GTSNPN; CDR2 reads SVGIG (reference sequence). CDR3 coding DNA: TGTGCCTGGACCAAAACGGGGGTTAGCACAGATACGCAGTATTTT. Amino acid sequence: CAWTKTGVSTDTQYF.

This clonotype occurred many times. This sequence joins TRBV12-3 or TRBV12-4 and TRBJ2-3; the D gene is possibly TRBD1 (6 bases). V shed 7 bases and J shed 5 bases, with 13 bases lying between them. This CDR3 has 13 amino acids. Here the CDR3 reads CASTLGGRDTQYF. The CDR3 DNA sequence: TGTGCCAGCACCTTAGGGGGTCGAGATACGCAGTATTTT.

V and J are TRBV12-3 or TRBV12-4 and TRBJ2-1; 8 bases agree with TRBD2. J lost 0 bases, V lost 7 bases, and 2 bases had no gene match. This CDR3 comprises 14 residues. Here the CDR3 reads CASTGTSSYNEQFF. CDR3 nucleotide sequence: TGTGCCAGCACCGGGACTAGCTCCTACAATGAGCAGTTCTTC.

This clonotype was seen more than once but under ten times. Here the CDR3 reads CASSDVYEQYF. CDR3 nucleotides: TGTGCCAGCAGTGACGTTTACGAGCAGTACTTC. This chain connects TRBV6-2 or TRBV6-3 to TRBJ2-7; D unresolved. There are 11 residues in the CDR3. Trimming stripped 5 bases from V and 4 bases from J, with 6 bases between. Germline CDR1 and CDR2: MNHEY and SVGEGT.

This sequence joins TRBV14 and TRBJ1-1; D uncertain. This CDR3 spans 13 amino acids. The V end lost 4 bases, the J end lost 6 bases, and 12 bases lay between the germline ends. CDR1 and CDR2 from the germline V gene are SGHDN and FVKESK. The CDR3 sequence: CASSPDLAAEAFF. The DNA of the CDR3 is TGTGCCAGCAGCCCAGACTTAGCCGCTGAAGCTTTCTTT.

About this clonotype: A read error may be the cause here, since a much bigger clone is one base away. The genes are TRBV29-1 and TRBJ1-5; 9 nucleotides line up with TRBD1. Germline V gene lookup returns CDR1 SQVTM and CDR2 ANQGSEA. This CDR3 region has 13 residues. The CDR3 spells CSVTGGFNQLQHF. Here the CDR3 DNA reads TGCAGCGTAACAGGGGGCTTTAATCAGCTCCAGCATTTT. The full variable domain, with the rest looked up from reference TRBV29-1 and TRBJ1-5, is SAVISQKPSRDICQRGTSLTIQCQVDSQVTMMFWYRQQPGQSLTLIATANQGSEATYESGFVIDKFPISRPNLTFSTLTVSNMSPEDSSIYLCSVTGGFNQLQHFGDGTRLSIL.

This clonotype appeared a few times. This clone may be a read error of a much larger clone one base away. The J gene is TRBJ2-3, the V gene TRBV7-2; maybe TRBD1 (5 bases). CDR3 length: 20 residues. The germline V gene has CDR1 SGHTA and CDR2 FQGNSA. The CDR3: CASSLGGHSFLREVVDTRYF. As DNA, the CDR3 is TGTGCCAGCAGCTTAGGTGGACACTCCTTCCTCAGGGAAGTGGTAGATACGCGGTATTTT.

Only one count was recorded for this clonotype. The junction shows a germline mismatch at one end, possibly a read error. The V and J genes are TRBV7-2 and TRBJ2-3; D may be TRBD1 or TRBD2 (7 bases each). From germline, CDR1 is SGHTA and CDR2 FQGNSA. CDR3 length: 16 residues. The CDR3 DNA reads as TGTGCCAGCAGTTTAGGCAGGGGGGAGGGGGGGGATACGCAGTATTTT. Amino acids: CASSLGRGEGGDTQYF. The full variable domain, rest sourced from reference TRBV7-2 and TRBJ2-3, is GAGVSQSPSNKVTEKGKDVELRCDPISGHTALYWYRQSLGQGLEFLIYFQGNSAPDKSGLPSDRFSAERTGGSVSTLTIQRTQQEDSAVYLCASSLGRGEGGDTQYFGPGTRLTVL.

The rearrangement uses TRBV28 and TRBJ2-3; TRBD2 aligns across 7 bases. The CDR3 consists of 15 residues. V was clipped by 3 bases and J by 6 bases; unmatched bases: 9. Germline CDR1 and CDR2: MDHEN and SYDVKM. In DNA, the CDR3 is TGTGCCAGCAGTTTGAATGGGGGGGGGTCCGATACGCAGTATTTT. Translation gives CASSLNGGGSDTQYF.

This clonotype occurred many times. This sequence joins TRBV2 and TRBJ1-6; tentative D call: TRBD1 (5 bases). Germline values: CDR1 SNHLY, CDR2 FYNNEI. CDR3 size: 15 residues. The V gene lost 6 bases and the J gene lost 8 bases, with 17 bases spanning the gap. Here the CDR3 reads CASRGLRKDDSPLHF. CDR3 sequence (DNA): TGTGCCAGCAGGGGACTGAGAAAGGATGATTCACCCCTCCACTTT. The complete variable domain, with remaining parts taken from reference TRBV2 and TRBJ1-6, reads EPEVTQTPSHQVTQMGQEVILRCVPISNHLYFYWYRQILGQKVEFLVSFYNNEISEKSEIFDDQFSVERPDGSNFTLKIRSTKLEDSAMYFCASRGLRKDDSPLHFGNGTRLTVT.